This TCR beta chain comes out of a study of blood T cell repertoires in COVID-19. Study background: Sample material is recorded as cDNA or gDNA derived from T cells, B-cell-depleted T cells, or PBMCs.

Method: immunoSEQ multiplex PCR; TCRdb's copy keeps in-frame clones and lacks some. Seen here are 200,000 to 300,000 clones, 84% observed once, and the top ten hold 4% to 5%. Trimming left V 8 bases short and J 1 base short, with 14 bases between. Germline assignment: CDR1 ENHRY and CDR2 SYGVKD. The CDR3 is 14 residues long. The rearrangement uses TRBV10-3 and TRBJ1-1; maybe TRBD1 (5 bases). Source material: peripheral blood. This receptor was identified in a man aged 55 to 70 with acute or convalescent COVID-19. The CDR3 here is CAIRGTTANTEAFF. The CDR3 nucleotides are TGTGCCATCCGGGGGACGACAGCGAACACTGAAGCTTTCTTT.